This T cell receptor beta chain was found in a study of shared clonotypes between healthy human individuals. The CDR3 is 13 residues long. Trimming cost V 3 bases and J 1 base, with 8 bases left between them. The V gene's germline CDR1 is SQVTM and CDR2 ANQGSEA. Remarks on this clone: Its specificity is not known.

Produced via immunoSEQ multiplex PCR; TCRdb's table is partial and in-frame only. The top ten hold roughly 0.62% of the sample, which has 900,000 to 1,200,000 clones, about four fifths seen once. Study-level results: The rarefaction results pointed to incomplete sorted-subset sequencing despite large depth.

The study separated CD4+ cells into CD45RA+ naive and CD45RA-negative memory subsets. Sequencing was carried out using memory CD4+ T cells from PBMCs. Noted subset: CD45RA-negative fraction. This chain connects TRBV29-1 to TRBJ2-3, with D unresolved. This receptor was obtained from a man aged 18 to 29 in good health. Some clones in this sample may be carry-over from other donors' samples. In nucleotides, the CDR3 is TGCAGCGTTGATCATGGTGGCACAGATACGCAGTATTTT. Translated, it gives CSVDHGGTDTQYF.